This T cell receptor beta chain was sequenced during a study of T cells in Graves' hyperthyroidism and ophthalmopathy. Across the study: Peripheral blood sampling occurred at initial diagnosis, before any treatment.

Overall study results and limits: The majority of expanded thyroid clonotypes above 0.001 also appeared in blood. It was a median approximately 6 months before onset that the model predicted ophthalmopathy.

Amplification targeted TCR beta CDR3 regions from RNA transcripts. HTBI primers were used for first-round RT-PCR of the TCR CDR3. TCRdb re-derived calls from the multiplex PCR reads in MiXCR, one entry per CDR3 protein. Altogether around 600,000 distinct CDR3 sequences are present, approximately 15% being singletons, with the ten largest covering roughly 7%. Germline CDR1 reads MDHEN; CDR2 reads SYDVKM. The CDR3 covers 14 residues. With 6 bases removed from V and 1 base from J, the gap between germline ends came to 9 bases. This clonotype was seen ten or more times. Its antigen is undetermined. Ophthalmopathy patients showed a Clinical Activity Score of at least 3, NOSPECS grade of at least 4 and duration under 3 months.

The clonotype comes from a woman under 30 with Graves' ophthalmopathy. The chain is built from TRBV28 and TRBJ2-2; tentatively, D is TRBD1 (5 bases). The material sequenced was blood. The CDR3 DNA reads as TGTGCCAGCAGCCTGACAGAGAACACCGGGGAGCTGTTTTTT. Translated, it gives CASSLTENTGELFF.